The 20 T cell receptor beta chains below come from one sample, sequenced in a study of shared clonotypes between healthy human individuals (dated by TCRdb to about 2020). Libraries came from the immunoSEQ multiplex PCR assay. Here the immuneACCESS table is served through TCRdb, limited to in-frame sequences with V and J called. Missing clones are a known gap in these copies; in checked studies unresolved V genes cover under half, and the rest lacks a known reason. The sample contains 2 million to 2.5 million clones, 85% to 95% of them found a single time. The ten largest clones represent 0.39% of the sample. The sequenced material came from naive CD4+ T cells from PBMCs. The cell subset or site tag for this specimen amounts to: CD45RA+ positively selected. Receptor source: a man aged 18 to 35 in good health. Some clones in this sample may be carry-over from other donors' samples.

The CDR3 sequence is CASRWTSGNNEQFF. The DNA for the CDR3 is TGCGCCAGCAGGTGGACTAGCGGGAACAATGAGCAGTTCTTC. The rearrangement links TRBV10-2 to TRBJ2-1; 12 bases line up with TRBD2. Trimming at V came to 6 bases and at J to 5 bases, leaving 2 bases not matched to a gene. Germline lookup yields CDR1 WSHSY and CDR2 SAAADI. The CDR3 is made up of 14 amino acids.

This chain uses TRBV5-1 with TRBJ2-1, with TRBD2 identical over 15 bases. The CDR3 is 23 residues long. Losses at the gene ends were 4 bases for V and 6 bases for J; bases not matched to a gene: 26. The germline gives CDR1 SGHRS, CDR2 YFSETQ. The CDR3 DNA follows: TGCGCCAGCAGCGCCACGGCGGGGCGGGGAGTCCCGGGACTAGCGGGAGGCGTCAATGAGCAGTTCTTC. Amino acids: CASSATAGRGVPGLAGGVNEQFF.

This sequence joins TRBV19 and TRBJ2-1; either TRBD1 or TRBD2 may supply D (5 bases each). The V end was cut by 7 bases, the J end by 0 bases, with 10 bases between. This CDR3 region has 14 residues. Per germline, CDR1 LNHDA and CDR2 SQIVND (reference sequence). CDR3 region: CASNGDGSYNEQFF. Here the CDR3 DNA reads TGTGCCAGTAACGGGGACGGCTCCTACAATGAGCAGTTCTTC.

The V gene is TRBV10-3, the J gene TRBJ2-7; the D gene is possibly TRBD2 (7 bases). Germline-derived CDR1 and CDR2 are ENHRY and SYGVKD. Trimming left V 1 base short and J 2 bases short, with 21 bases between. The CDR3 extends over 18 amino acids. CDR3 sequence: CAISELTNSGGTPYEQYF. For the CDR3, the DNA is TGTGCCATCAGTGAGTTAACCAATTCGGGGGGCACTCCCTACGAGCAGTACTTC.

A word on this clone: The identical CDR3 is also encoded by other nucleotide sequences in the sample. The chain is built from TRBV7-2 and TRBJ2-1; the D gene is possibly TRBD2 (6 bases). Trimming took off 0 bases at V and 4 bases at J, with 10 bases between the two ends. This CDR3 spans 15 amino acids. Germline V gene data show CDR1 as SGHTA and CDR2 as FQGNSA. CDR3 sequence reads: CASSLASGPYNEQFF. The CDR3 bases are TGTGCCAGCAGCTTAGCTAGCGGACCATACAATGAGCAGTTCTTC. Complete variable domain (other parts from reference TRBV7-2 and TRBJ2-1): GAGVSQSPSNKVTEKGKDVELRCDPISGHTALYWYRQSLGQGLEFLIYFQGNSAPDKSGLPSDRFSAERTGGSVSTLTIQRTQQEDSAVYLCASSLASGPYNEQFFGPGTRLTVL.

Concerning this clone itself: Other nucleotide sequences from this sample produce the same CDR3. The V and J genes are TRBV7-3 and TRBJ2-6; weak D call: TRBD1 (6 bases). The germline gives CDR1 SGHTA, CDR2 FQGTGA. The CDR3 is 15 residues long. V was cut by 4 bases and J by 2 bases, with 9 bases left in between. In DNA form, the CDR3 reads TGTGCCAGCAGCTCACAGGGAACTGGGGCCAACGTCCTGACTTTC. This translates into CASSSQGTGANVLTF.

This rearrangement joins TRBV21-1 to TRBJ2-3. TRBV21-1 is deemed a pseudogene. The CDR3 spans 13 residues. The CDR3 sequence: CASSKDLEHTQYF. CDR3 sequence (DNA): TGTGCCAGCAGCAAAGACTTGGAACATACGCAGTATTTT.

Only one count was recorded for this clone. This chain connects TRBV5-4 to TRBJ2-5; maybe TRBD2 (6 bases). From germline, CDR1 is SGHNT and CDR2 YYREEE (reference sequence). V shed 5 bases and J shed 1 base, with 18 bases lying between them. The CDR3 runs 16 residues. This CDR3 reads CASRPPGLRSQETQYF. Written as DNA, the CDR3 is TGTGCCAGCAGGCCCCCGGGACTCCGGAGCCAAGAGACCCAGTACTTC.

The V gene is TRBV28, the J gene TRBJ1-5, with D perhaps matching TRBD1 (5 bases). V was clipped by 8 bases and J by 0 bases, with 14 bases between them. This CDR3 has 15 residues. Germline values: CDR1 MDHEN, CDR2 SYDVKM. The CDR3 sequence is CASLQAGPSNQPQHF. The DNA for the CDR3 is TGTGCCAGCCTTCAGGCAGGGCCTAGCAATCAGCCCCAGCATTTT. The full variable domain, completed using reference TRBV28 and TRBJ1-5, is DVKVTQSSRYLVKRTGEKVFLECVQDMDHENMFWYRQDPGLGLRLIYFSYDVKMKEKGDIPEGYSVSREKKERFSLILESASTNQTSMYLCASLQAGPSNQPQHFGDGTRLSIL.

The DNA for the CDR3 is TGTGCCAGCAGTTTCGGGGCAGGTCTTAACTATGGCTACACCTTC. Its protein product is CASSFGAGLNYGYTF. This chain links TRBV28 with TRBJ1-2; a possible D gene is TRBD1 (5 bases). Germline V gene sequence: CDR1 MDHEN, CDR2 SYDVKM. The CDR3 is 15 amino acids. V dropped 3 bases and J dropped 1 base, with 12 bases sitting between them.

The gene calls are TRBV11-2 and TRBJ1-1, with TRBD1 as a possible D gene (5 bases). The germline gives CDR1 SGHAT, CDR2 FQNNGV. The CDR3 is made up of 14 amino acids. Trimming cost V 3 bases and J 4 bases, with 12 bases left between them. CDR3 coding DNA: TGTGCCAGCAGCTTTCAGGGACGGAGCACTGAAGCTTTCTTT. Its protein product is CASSFQGRSTEAFF.

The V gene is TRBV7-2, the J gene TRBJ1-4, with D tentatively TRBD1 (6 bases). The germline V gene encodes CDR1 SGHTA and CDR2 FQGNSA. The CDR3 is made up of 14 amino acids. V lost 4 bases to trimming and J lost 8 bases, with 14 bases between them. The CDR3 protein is CASSYRLGGEKLFF. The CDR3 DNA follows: TGTGCCAGCAGCTACAGGTTGGGGGGCGAAAAACTGTTTTTT.

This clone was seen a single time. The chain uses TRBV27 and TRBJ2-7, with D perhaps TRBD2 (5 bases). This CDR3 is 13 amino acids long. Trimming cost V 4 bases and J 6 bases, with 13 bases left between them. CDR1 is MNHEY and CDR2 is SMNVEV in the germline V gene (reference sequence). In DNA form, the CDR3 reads TGTGCCAGCAGTTCTGGACTGTTTGGCGAGCAGTACTTC. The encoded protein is CASSSGLFGEQYF.

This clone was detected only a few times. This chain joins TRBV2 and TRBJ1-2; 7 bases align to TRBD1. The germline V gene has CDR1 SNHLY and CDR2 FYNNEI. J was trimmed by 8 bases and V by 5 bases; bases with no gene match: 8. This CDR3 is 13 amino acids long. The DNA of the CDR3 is TGTGCCAGCAGTAGGGACAGCCCCCGGGGCTACACCTTC. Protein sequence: CASSRDSPRGYTF.

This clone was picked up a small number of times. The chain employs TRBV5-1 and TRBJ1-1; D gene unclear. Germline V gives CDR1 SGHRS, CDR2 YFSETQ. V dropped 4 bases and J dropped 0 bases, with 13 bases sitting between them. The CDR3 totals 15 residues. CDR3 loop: CASSPGIGLNTEAFF. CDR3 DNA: TGCGCCAGCAGCCCGGGGATCGGCCTGAACACTGAAGCTTTCTTT.

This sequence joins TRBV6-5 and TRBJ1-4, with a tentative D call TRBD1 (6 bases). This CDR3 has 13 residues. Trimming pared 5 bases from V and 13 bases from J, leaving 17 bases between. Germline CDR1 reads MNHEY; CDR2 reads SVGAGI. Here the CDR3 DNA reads TGTGCCAGCAGTGCAAACAGGGCTTCTGGACTGTTTTTT. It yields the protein CASSANRASGLFF.

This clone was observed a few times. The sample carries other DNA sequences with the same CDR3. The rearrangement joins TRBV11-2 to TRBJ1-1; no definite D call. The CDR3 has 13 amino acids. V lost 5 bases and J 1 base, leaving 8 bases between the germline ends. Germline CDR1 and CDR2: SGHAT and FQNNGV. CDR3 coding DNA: TGTGCCAGCAGCCTTGGGGAGAACACTGAAGCTTTCTTT. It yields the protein CASSLGENTEAFF.

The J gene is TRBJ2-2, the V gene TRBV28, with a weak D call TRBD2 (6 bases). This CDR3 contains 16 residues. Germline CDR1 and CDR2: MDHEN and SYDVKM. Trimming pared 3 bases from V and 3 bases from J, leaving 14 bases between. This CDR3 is CASSFLGLRDTGELFF. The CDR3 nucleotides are TGTGCCAGCAGTTTTTTGGGACTCCGAGACACCGGGGAGCTGTTTTTT.

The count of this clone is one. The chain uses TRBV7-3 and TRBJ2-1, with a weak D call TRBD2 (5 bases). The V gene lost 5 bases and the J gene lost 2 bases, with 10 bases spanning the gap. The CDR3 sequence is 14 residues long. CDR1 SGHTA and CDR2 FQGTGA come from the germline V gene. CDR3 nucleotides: TGTGCCAGCAGCCCCCGGGGTGCCTACAATGAGCAGTTCTTC. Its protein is CASSPRGAYNEQFF.

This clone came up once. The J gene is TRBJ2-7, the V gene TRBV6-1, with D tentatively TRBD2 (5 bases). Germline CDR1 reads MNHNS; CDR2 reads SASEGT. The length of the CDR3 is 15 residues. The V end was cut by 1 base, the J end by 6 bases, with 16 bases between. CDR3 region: CASSEGPTSGLEQYF. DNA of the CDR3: TGTGCCAGCAGTGAAGGACCCACTAGTGGCCTCGAGCAGTACTTC.